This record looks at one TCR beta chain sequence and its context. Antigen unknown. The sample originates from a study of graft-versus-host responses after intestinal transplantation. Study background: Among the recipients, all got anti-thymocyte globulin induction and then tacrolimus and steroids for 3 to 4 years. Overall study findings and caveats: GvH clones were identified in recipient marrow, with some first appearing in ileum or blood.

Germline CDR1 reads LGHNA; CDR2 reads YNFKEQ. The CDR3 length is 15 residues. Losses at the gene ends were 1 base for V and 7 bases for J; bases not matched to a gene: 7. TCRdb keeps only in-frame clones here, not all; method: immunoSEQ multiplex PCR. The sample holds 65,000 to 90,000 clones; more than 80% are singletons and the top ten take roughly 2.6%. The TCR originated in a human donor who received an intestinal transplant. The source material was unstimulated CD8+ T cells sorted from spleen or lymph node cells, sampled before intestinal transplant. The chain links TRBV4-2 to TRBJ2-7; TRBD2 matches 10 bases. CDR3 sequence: CASSQVWLAGEEQYF. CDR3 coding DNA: TGTGCCAGCAGCCAAGTTTGGCTAGCGGGAGAGGAGCAGTACTTC.